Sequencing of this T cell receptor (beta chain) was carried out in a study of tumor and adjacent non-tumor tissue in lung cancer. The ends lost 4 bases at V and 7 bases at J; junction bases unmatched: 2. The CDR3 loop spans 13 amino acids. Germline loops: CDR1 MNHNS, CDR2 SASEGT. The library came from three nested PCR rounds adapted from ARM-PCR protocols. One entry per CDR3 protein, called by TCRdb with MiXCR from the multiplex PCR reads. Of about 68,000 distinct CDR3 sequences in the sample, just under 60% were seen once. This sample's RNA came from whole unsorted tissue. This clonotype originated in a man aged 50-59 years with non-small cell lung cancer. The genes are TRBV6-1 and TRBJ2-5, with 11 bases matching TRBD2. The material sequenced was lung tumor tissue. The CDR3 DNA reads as TGTGCCAGCAGTGTCGGACTAGCGGGGACCCAGTACTTC. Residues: CASSVGLAGTQYF.